This T cell receptor beta chain appears in the sequencing data of a study of T-cell reconstitution after alpha-beta-depleted transplantation in children. The V end lost 4 bases, the J end lost 11 bases, and 9 bases lay between the germline ends. Germline loops: CDR1 MNHEY, CDR2 SVGEGT. CDR3 length: 11 amino acids. This clonotype was counted at least ten times. Unique molecular identifiers were incorporated when the TCRbeta library was constructed. TCRdb independently ran MiXCR on the PCR reads; one entry per CDR3 protein. The sample shows hundreds of thousands of distinct CDR3 sequences, about 12% of them seen only once.

The source of this sequence is a human donor who donated a stem cell graft to a child with acute lymphoblastic leukemia. The V gene is TRBV6-2 or TRBV6-3, the J gene TRBJ2-1; TRBD1 or TRBD2 may be the D gene (5 bases each). Material: PBMCs from the stem cell graft donor, obtained from the stem cell graft. CDR3 in DNA: TGTGCCAGCAGTTTCCCGGGACAGCAGTTCTTC. Its translation: CASSFPGQQFF.